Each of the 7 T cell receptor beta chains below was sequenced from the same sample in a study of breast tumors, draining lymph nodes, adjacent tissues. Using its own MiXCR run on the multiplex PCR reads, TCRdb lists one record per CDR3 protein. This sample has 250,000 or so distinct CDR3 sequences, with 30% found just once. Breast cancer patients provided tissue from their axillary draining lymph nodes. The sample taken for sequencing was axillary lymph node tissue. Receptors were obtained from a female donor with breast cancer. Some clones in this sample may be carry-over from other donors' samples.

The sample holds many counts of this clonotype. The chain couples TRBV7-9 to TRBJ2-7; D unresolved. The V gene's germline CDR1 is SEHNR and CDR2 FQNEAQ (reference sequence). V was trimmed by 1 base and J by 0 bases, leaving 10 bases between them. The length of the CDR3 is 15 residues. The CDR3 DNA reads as TGTGCCAGCAGCTTAGGAGCACTTGCCTCCTACGAGCAGTACTTC. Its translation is CASSLGALASYEQYF.

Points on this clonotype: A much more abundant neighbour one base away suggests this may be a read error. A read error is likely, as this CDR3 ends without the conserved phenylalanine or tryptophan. The CDR3 coding sequence is TGTGCCAGCAGCTCGGGACTAGCGGTGAACACCGGGGAGCTGTTTTCT. Its protein product is CASSSGLAVNTGELFS. The V call is TRBV11-3, the J call TRBJ2-2, with 11 bases matching TRBD2. Germline CDR1 and CDR2: SGHNT and YENEEA. J was trimmed by 1 base and V by 4 bases; bases with no gene match: 2. The CDR3 totals 16 residues.

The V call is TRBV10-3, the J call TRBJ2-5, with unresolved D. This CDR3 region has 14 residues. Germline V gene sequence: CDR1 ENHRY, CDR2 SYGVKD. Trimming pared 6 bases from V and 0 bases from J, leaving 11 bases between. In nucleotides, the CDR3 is TGTGCCATCAGCGACGGGCGGAACCAAGAGACCCAGTACTTC. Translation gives CAISDGRNQETQYF.

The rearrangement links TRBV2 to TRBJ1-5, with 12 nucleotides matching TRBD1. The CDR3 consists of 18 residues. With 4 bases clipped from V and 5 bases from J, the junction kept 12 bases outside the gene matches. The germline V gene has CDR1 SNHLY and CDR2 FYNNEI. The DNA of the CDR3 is TGTGCCAGCAGTGGACAATCCGGGACAGGGGGCGTGTATCAGCCCCAGCATTTT. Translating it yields CASSGQSGTGGVYQPQHF. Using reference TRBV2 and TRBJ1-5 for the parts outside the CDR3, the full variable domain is EPEVTQTPSHQVTQMGQEVILRCVPISNHLYFYWYRQILGQKVEFLVSFYNNEISEKSEIFDDQFSVERPDGSNFTLKIRSTKLEDSAMYFCASSGQSGTGGVYQPQHFGDGTRLSIL.

The CDR3 coding sequence is TGTGCCATCAGTCCGGGACAGGGAGGTCAGCCCCAGCATTTT. Residues: CAISPGQGGQPQHF. The chain combines TRBV10-3 with TRBJ1-5; TRBD1 matches at 9 bases. This CDR3 is built from 14 residues. With V trimmed by 5 bases and J by 6 bases, 5 bases remained unmatched. Germline assignment: CDR1 ENHRY and CDR2 SYGVKD.

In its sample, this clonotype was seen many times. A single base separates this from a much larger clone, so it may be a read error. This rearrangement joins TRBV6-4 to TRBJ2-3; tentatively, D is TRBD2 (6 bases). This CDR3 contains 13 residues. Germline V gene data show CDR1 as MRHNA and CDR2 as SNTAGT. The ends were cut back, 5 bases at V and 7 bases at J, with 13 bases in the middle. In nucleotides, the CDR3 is TGTGCCAGCAGTCAGTCGGAGGGCTATACGCAGTATTTT. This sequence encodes CASSQSEGYTQYF.

CDR3 bases: TGTGCCAGCCCGATCGGCCCAAATCGGGACCCCATATGGAGGGCTCTTTACGAGCAGTACTTC. Protein product: CASPIGPNRDPIWRALYEQYF. The gene calls are TRBV11-3 and TRBJ2-7, with TRBD2 as a possible D gene (6 bases). Germline V gives CDR1 SGHNT, CDR2 YENEEA. The CDR3 is 21 residues long. V lost 8 bases and J 4 bases, leaving 39 bases between the germline ends. The complete variable domain, with remaining parts taken from reference TRBV11-3 and TRBJ2-7, reads EAGVVQSPRYKIIEKKQPVAFWCNPISGHNTLYWYLQNLGQGPELLIRYENEEAVDDSQLPKDRFSAERLKGVDSTLKIQPAELGDSAVYLCASPIGPNRDPIWRALYEQYFGPGTRLTVT.